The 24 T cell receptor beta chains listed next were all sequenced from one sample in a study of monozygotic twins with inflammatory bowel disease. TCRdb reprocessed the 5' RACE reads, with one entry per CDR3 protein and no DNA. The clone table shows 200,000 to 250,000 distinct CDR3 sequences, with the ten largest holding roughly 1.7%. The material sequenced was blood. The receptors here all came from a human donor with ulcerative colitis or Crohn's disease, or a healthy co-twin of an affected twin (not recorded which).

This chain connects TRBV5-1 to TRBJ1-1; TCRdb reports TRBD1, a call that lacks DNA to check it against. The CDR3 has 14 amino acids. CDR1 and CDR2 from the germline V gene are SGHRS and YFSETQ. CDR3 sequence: CASSWGQEGTEAFF.

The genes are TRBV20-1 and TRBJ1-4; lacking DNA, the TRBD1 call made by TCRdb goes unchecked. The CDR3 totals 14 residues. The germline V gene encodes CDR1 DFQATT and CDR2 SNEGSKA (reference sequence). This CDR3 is CSARGGIIDEKLFF.

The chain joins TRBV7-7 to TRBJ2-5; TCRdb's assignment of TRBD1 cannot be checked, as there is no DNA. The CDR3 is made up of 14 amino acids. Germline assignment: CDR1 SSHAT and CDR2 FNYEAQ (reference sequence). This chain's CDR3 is CASSLGTGEETQYF.

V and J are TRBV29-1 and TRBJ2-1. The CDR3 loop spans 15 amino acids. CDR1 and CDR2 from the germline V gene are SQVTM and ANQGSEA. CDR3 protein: CSVVGLKAFVDEQFF.

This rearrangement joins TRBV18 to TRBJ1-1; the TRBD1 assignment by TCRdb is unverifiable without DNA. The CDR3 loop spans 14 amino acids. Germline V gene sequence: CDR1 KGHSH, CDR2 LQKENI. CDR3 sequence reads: CASSPDRAGTEAFF.

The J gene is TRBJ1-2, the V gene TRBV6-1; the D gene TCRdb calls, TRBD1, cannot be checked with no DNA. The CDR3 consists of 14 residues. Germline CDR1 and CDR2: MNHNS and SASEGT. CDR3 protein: CASNRQGLGYGYTF.

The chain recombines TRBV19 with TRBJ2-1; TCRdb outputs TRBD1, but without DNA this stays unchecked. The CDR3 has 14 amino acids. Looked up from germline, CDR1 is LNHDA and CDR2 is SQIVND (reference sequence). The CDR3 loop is CASSRLGLVNEQFF.

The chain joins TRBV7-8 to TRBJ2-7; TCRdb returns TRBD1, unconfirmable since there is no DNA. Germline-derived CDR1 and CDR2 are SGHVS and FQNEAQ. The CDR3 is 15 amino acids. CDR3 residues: CASSLAGTGIYEQYF.

CDR3 residues: CASSYGQARGEQYF. The V gene is TRBV27, the J gene TRBJ2-7; the D gene TCRdb calls, TRBD1, cannot be checked with no DNA. The CDR3 contains 14 residues. CDR1 and CDR2 from the germline V gene are MNHEY and SMNVEV (reference sequence).

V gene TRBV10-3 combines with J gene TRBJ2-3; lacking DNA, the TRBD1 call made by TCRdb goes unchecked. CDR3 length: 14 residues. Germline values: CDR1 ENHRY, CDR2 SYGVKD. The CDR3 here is CATGKGGGTDTQYF.

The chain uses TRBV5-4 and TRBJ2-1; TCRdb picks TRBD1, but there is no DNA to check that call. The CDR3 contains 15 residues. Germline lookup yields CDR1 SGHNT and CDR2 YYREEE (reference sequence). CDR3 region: CASSQWAGKYNEQFF.

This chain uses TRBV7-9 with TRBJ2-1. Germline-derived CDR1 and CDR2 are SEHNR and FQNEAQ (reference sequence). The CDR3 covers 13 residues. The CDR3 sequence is CASSLAEENEQFF.

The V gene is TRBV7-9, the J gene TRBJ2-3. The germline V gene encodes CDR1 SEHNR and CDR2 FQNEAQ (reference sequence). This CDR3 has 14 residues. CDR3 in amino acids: CASSLLDGTDTQYF.

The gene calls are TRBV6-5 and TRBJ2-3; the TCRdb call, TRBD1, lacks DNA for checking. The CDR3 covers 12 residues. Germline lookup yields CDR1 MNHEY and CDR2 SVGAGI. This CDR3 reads CASTSPRGTQYF.

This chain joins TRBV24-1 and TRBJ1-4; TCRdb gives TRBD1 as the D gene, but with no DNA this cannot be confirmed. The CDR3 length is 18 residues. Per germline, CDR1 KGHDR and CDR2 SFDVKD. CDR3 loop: CATSDRGELSPTNEKLFF.

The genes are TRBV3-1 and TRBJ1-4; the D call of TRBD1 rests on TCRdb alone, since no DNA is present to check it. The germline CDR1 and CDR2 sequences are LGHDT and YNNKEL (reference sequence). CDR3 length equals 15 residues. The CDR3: CASSRGQGSSEKLFF.

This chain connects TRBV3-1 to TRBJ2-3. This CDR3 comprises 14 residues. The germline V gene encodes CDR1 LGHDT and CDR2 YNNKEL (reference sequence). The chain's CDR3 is CASSQETVTDTQYF.

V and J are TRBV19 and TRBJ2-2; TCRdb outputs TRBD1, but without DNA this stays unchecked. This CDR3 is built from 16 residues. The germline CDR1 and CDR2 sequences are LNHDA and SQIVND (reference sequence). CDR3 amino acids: CATNPPGGPNTAELFF.

CDR3 sequence: CASSLWLDRGGETQYF. The rearrangement links TRBV5-1 to TRBJ2-5; TCRdb's assignment of TRBD1 cannot be checked, as there is no DNA. The V gene's germline CDR1 is SGHRS and CDR2 YFSETQ. The CDR3 is 16 amino acids.

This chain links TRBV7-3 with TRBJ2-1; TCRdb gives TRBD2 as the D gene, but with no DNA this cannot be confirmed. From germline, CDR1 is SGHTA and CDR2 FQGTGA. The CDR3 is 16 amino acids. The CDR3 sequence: CASSLTSGGGYNEQFF.

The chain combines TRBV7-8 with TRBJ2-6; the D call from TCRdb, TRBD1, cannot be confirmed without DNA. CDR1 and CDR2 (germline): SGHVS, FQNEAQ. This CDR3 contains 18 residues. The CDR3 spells CASSLVWDGFSGANVLTF.

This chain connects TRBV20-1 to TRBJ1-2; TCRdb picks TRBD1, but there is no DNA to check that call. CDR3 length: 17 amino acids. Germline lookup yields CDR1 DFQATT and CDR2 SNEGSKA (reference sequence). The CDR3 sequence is CSASWDRGHLRFYGYTF.

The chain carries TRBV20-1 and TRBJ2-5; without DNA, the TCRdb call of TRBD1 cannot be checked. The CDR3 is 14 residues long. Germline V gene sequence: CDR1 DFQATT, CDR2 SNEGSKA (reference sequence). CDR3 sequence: CSAPGQDIQETQYF.

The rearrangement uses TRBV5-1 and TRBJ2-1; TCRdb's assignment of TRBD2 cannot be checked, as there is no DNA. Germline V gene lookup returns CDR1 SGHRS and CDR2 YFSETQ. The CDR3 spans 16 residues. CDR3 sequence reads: CASSFSSGGAWNEQFF.